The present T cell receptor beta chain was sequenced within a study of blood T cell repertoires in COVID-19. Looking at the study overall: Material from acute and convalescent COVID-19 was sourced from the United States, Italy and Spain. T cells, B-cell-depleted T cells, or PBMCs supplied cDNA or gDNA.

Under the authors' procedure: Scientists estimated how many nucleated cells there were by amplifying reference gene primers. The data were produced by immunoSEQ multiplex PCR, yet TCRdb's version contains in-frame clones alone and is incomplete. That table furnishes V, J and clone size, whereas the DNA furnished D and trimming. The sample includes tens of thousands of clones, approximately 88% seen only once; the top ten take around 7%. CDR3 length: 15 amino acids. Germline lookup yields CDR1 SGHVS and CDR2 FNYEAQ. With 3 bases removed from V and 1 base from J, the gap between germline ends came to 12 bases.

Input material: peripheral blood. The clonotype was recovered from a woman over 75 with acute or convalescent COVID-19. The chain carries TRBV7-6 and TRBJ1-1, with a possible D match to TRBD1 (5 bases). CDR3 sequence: CASSLSRAPNTEAFF. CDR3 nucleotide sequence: TGTGCCAGCAGCTTGTCCAGGGCGCCGAACACTGAAGCTTTCTTT.